Described below is a single T cell receptor (beta chain) sequence and its context. CDR1 and CDR2 (germline): SGHNT, YYREEE (reference sequence). Trimming took off 1 base at V and 2 bases at J, with 9 bases between the two ends. This CDR3 is built from 14 residues. The sample belongs to a study of technical replicates of blood from several donors. TCRdb keeps only in-frame clones here, not all; method: immunoSEQ multiplex PCR. The sample lists fewer than 80,000 clones; approximately 86% were seen once. The rearrangement links TRBV5-4 to TRBJ2-5, with a possible D match to TRBD1 (6 bases). The source material was PBMCs. This TCR derives from a human donor in good health. Some clones in this sample may be carry-over from other donors' samples. CDR3 in amino acids: CASSLIDRQETQYF. The CDR3 nucleotides read TGTGCCAGCAGCTTGATCGACAGGCAAGAGACCCAGTACTTC.